This is a list of T cell receptor beta chains from one sample in a study of T cell responses to AZD1222 COVID-19 vaccine. The data were produced by immunoSEQ multiplex PCR, yet TCRdb's version contains in-frame clones alone and is incomplete. This sample has tens of thousands of clones, with 80% to 95% found just once. The material sequenced was peripheral blood, taken on day 0 of MenACWY control vaccination. These receptors all come from an adult in good health. CDR3s include the opening cysteine and the closing phenylalanine or tryptophan. Each record gives: clone size, V gene, D gene, J gene, CDR3 DNA, CDR3 protein. The D gene is left open where the match is weak. Size values are once, few and many counts, or a class for expanded clones, and some rows have none.

abundance: -; v_gene: TRBV5-5; d_gene: TRBD1; j_gene: TRBJ1-1; CDR3nt: TGTGCCAGCAGCGAGGGCAGGGGGCTCACTGAAGCTTTCTTT; CDR3aa: CASSEGRGLTEAFF
abundance: -; v_gene: TRBV11-2; d_gene: -; j_gene: TRBJ1-2; CDR3nt: TGTGCCAGCAGCCCCCGACGGGGGGATGGAGGCTACACCTTC; CDR3aa: CASSPRRGDGGYTF
abundance: -; v_gene: TRBV6-1; d_gene: TRBD1; j_gene: TRBJ2-7; CDR3nt: TGTGCCAGCAGTGAAACGCCGGGACAGGGGAGGGACGAGCAGTACTTC; CDR3aa: CASSETPGQGRDEQYF
abundance: -; v_gene: TRBV28; d_gene: TRBD1; j_gene: TRBJ1-4; CDR3nt: TGTGCCAGCAGACCGGGACAGACTAATGAAAAACTGTTTTTT; CDR3aa: CASRPGQTNEKLFF
abundance: -; v_gene: TRBV6-1; d_gene: -; j_gene: TRBJ1-2; CDR3nt: TGTGCCAGCAGTGAACAGGCCCCCTATGGCTACACCTTC; CDR3aa: CASSEQAPYGYTF
abundance: -; v_gene: TRBV20-1; d_gene: -; j_gene: TRBJ2-2; CDR3nt: TGCAGTGCATCCGGCCCCGGGGAGCTGTTTTTT; CDR3aa: CSASGPGELFF
abundance: -; v_gene: TRBV3-1/TRBV3-2; d_gene: TRBD1; j_gene: TRBJ1-1; CDR3nt: TGTGCCAGCAGCCAGGTACTACAGGGGGCGCGGAGCACTGAAGCTTTCTTT; CDR3aa: CASSQVLQGARSTEAFF
abundance: -; v_gene: TRBV7-6; d_gene: TRBD2; j_gene: TRBJ2-1; CDR3nt: TGTGCCAGCAGACCACAGCGGGGATGGGGTGAGCAGTTCTTC; CDR3aa: CASRPQRGWGEQFF
abundance: -; v_gene: TRBV11-2; d_gene: TRBD1; j_gene: TRBJ1-2; CDR3nt: TGTGCCAGCAGCTTAGCAGGGGGCGCGGGTCGGGATGGCTACACCTTC; CDR3aa: CASSLAGGAGRDGYTF
abundance: -; v_gene: TRBV4-3; d_gene: TRBD2; j_gene: TRBJ2-3; CDR3nt: TGCGCCAGCAGCCTTCTTGGGGCGGGACTAGTCGGCACAGATACGCAGTATTTT; CDR3aa: CASSLLGAGLVGTDTQYF
abundance: -; v_gene: TRBV27; d_gene: -; j_gene: TRBJ2-6; CDR3nt: TGTGCCAGCAGTTTATCGCCCTACTCTGGGGCCAACGTCCTGACTTTC; CDR3aa: CASSLSPYSGANVLTF
abundance: -; v_gene: TRBV19; d_gene: -; j_gene: TRBJ1-5; CDR3nt: TGTGCCAGTAACCCGGACAGATTGGGGAATCAGCCCCAGCATTTT; CDR3aa: CASNPDRLGNQPQHF
abundance: -; v_gene: TRBV19; d_gene: -; j_gene: TRBJ1-4; CDR3nt: TGTGCCAGTAGTATAGCTAGTACAGCAACTAATGAAAAACTGTTTTTT; CDR3aa: CASSIASTATNEKLFF
abundance: -; v_gene: TRBV7-9; d_gene: -; j_gene: TRBJ1-4; CDR3nt: TGTGCCAGCAGCACTCCCCCAACAGCTGAAAAACTGTTTTTT; CDR3aa: CASSTPPTAEKLFF
abundance: -; v_gene: TRBV5-6; d_gene: -; j_gene: TRBJ1-4; CDR3nt: TGTGCCAGCAGGTCCGCGCGTAGGGGAACTAATGAAAAACTGTTTTTT; CDR3aa: CASRSARRGTNEKLFF
abundance: -; v_gene: TRBV12-3/TRBV12-4; d_gene: -; j_gene: TRBJ2-3; CDR3nt: TGTGCCAGCAGCCGAGGTAGAGATACGCAGTATTTT; CDR3aa: CASSRGRDTQYF
abundance: -; v_gene: TRBV12-3/TRBV12-4; d_gene: -; j_gene: TRBJ1-1; CDR3nt: TGTGCCAGCAGCCCGGGGGGTAGAATTGAAGCTTTCTTT; CDR3aa: CASSPGGRIEAFF
abundance: -; v_gene: TRBV12-3/TRBV12-4; d_gene: -; j_gene: TRBJ2-3; CDR3nt: TGTGCCAGCAGCCCGGACTATACGCAGTATTTT; CDR3aa: CASSPDYTQYF
abundance: once; v_gene: TRBV7-6; d_gene: TRBD1; j_gene: TRBJ1-4; CDR3nt: TGTGCCAGCAGCCCCGGGACAGGGGGCCTGGAAAAACTGTTTTTT; CDR3aa: CASSPGTGGLEKLFF
abundance: -; v_gene: TRBV19; d_gene: TRBD2; j_gene: TRBJ2-1; CDR3nt: TGTGCCAGTAGTTGGGGGACTAGCGGGAGGTTTGAGCAGTTCTTC; CDR3aa: CASSWGTSGRFEQFF
abundance: once; v_gene: TRBV6-1; d_gene: -; j_gene: TRBJ1-2; CDR3nt: TGTGCCAGCAGTTCGGCACCCGCCTTCAATCCCTTGGAGTTC; CDR3aa: CASSSAPAFNPLEF
abundance: -; v_gene: TRBV19; d_gene: TRBD1; j_gene: TRBJ2-1; CDR3nt: TGTGCCAGTAGTAACCAGGCAGGGGGCTCCTACAATGAGCAGTTCTTC; CDR3aa: CASSNQAGGSYNEQFF
abundance: -; v_gene: TRBV6-5; d_gene: TRBD2; j_gene: TRBJ2-1; CDR3nt: TGTGCCAGCAGTCGACGGGGACTAACTAATGAGCAGTTCTTC; CDR3aa: CASSRRGLTNEQFF
abundance: -; v_gene: TRBV2; d_gene: -; j_gene: TRBJ1-2; CDR3nt: TGTGCCAGTTACCGGAGGGTCGGCTACACCTTC; CDR3aa: CASYRRVGYTF
abundance: -; v_gene: TRBV9; d_gene: -; j_gene: TRBJ2-3; CDR3nt: TGTGCCAGCAGCGTAGAGGAGGGCCGAGGAGATACGCAGTATTTT; CDR3aa: CASSVEEGRGDTQYF
abundance: -; v_gene: TRBV29-1; d_gene: -; j_gene: TRBJ1-2; CDR3nt: TGCATGGGTGTGGAGAATAACTATGGCTACACCTTC; CDR3aa: CMGVENNYGYTF
abundance: -; v_gene: TRBV6-5; d_gene: -; j_gene: TRBJ1-6; CDR3nt: TGTGCCAGCAGTTATGGAGTTGAAGACTCACCCCTCCACTTT; CDR3aa: CASSYGVEDSPLHF